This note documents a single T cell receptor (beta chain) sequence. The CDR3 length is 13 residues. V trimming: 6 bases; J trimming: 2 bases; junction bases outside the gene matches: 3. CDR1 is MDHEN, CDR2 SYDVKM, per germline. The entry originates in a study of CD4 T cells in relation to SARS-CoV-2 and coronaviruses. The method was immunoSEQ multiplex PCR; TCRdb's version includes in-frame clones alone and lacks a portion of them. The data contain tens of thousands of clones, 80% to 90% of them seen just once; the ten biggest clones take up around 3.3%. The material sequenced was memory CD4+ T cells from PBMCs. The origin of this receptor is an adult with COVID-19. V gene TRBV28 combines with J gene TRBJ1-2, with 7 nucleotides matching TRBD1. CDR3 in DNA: TGTGCCAGCAGAACACAGGGGAACTATGGCTACACCTTC. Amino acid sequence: CASRTQGNYGYTF.